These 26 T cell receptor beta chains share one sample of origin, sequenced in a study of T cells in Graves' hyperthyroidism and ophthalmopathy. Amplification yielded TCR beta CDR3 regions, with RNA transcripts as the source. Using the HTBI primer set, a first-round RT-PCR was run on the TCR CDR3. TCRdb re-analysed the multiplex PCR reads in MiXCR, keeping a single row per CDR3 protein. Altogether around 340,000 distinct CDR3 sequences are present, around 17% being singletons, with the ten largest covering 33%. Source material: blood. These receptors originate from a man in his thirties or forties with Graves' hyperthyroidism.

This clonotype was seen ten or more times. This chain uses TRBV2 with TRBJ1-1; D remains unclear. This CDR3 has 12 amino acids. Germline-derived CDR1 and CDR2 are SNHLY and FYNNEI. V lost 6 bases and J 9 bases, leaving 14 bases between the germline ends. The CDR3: CASRWTSMKAFF. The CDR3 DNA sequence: TGTGCCAGCAGGTGGACTTCGATGAAAGCTTTCTTT.

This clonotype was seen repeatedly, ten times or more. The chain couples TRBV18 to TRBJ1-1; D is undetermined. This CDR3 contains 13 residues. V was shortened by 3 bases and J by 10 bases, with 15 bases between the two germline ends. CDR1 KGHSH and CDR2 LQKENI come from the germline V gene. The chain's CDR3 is CASSPDALIGAFF. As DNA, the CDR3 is TGTGCCAGCTCACCGGACGCCCTAATCGGAGCTTTCTTT. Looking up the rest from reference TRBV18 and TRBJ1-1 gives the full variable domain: NAGVMQNPRHLVRRRGQEARLRCSPMKGHSHVYWYRQLPEEGLKFMVYLQKENIIDESGMPKERFSAEFPKEGPSILRIQQVVRGDSAAYFCASSPDALIGAFFGQGTRLTVV.

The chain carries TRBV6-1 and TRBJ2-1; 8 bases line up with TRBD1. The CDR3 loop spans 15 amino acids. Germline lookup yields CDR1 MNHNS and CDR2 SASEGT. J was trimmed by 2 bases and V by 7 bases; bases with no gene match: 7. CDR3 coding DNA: TGTGCCAGCACCGACAGGGGATTAGCCTACAATGAGCAGTTCTTC. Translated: CASTDRGLAYNEQFF.

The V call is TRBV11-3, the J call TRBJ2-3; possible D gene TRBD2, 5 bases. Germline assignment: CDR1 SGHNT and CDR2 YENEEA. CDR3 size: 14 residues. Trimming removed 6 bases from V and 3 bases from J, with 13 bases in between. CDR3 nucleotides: TGTGCCAGCAGTGACATCCCGGGGACAGATACGCAGTATTTT. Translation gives CASSDIPGTDTQYF.

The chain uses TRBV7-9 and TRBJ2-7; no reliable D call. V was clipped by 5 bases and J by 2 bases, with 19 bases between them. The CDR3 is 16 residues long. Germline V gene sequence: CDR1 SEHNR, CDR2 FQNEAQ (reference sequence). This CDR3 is CASSVFKTATPYEQYF. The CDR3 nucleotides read TGTGCCAGCAGCGTATTCAAGACGGCTACTCCCTACGAGCAGTACTTC.

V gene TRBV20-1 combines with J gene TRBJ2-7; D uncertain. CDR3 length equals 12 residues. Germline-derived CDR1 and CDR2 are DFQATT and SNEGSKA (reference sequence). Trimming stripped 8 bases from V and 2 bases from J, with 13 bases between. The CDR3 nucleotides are TGCAGTTCCGGACCTACAACCTACGAGCAGTACTTC. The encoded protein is CSSGPTTYEQYF.

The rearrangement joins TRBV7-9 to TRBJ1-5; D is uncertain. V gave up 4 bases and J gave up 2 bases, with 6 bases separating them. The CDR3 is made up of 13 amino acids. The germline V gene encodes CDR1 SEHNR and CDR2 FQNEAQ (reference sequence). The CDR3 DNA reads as TGTGCCAGCAGCTCCCCGGGCAATCAGCCCCAGCATTTT. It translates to CASSSPGNQPQHF. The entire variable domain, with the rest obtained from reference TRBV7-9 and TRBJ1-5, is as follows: DTGVSQNPRHKITKRGQNVTFRCDPISEHNRLYWYRQTLGQGPEFLTYFQNEAQLEKSRLLSDRFSAERPKGSFSTLEIQRTEQGDSAMYLCASSSPGNQPQHFGDGTRLSIL.

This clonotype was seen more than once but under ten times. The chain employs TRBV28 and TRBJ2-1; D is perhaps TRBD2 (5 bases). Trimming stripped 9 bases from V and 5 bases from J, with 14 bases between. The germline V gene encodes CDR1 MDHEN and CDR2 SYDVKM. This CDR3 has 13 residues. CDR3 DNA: TGTGCCAGTAACCCCCTCGGGGACAATGAGCAGTTCTTC. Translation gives CASNPLGDNEQFF.

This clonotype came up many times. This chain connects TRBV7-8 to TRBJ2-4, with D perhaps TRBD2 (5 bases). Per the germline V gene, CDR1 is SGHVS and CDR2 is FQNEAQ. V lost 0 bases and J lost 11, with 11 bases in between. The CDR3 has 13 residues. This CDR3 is CASSLALGSVQYF. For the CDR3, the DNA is TGTGCCAGCAGCTTAGCCCTGGGGAGTGTTCAGTACTTC.

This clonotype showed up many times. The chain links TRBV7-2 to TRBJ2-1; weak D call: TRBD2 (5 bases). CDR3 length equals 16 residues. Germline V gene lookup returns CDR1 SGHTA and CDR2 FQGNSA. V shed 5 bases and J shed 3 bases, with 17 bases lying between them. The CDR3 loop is CASSPTGLAGYNEQFF. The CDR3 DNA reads TGTGCCAGCAGCCCCACCGGGCTAGCAGGCTACAATGAGCAGTTCTTC.

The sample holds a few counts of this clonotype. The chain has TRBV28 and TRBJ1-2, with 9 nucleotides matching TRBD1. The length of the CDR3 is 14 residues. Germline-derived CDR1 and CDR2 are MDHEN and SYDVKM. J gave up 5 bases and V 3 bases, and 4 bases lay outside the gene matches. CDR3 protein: CASSFWDREYGYTF. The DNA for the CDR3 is TGTGCCAGCAGTTTTTGGGACAGGGAATATGGCTACACCTTC.

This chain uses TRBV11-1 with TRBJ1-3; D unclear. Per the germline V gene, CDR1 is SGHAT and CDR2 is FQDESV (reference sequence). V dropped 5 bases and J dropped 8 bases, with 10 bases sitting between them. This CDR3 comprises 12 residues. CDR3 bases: TGTGCCAGCAGCCCCACCGGGTACACCATATATTTT. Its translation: CASSPTGYTIYF. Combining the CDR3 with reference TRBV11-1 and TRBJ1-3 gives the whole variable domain EAEVAQSPRYKITEKSQAVAFWCDPISGHATLYWYRQILGQGPELLVQFQDESVVDDSQLPKDRFSAERLKGVDSTLKIQPAELGDSAMYLCASSPTGYTIYFGEGSWLTVV.

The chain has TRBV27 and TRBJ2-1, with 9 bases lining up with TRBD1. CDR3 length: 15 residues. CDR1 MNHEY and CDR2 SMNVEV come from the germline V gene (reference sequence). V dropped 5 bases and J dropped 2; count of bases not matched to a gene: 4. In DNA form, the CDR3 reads TGTGCCAGCAGTAAAAGACAGGGGGCCTACAATGAGCAGTTCTTC. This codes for CASSKRQGAYNEQFF.

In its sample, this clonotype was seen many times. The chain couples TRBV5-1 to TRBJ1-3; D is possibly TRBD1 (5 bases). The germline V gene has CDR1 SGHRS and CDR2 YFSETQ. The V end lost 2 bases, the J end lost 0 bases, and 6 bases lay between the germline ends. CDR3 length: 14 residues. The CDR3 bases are TGCGCCAGCAGCTTCGACAGCTCTGGAAACACCATATATTTT. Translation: CASSFDSSGNTIYF.

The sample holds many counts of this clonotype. The CDR3 nucleotides read TGTGCCAGCAGTTTAGGGGGGGGGGGCAATGAGCAGTTCTTC. Its protein product is CASSLGGGGNEQFF. The chain couples TRBV28 to TRBJ2-1; 7 bases agree with TRBD2. The V and J ends lost 2 bases and 6 bases, in that order; junction bases with no gene match: 4. Germline CDR1 and CDR2: MDHEN and SYDVKM. The CDR3 extends over 14 amino acids.

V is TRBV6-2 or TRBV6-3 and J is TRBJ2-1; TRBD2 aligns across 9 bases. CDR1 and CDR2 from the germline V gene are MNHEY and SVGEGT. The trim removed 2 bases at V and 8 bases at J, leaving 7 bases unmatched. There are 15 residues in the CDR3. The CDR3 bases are TGTGCCAGCAGTTACGGCCTAGCGGGATCCGATGAGCAGTTCTTC. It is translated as CASSYGLAGSDEQFF.

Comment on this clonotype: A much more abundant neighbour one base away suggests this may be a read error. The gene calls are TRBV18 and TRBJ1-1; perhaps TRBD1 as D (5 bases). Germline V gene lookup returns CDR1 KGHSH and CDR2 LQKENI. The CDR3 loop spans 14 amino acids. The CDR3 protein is CASSETAMNTEVFF. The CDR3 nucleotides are TGTGCCAGCTCGGAGACAGCAATGAACACTGAAGTTTTCTTT.

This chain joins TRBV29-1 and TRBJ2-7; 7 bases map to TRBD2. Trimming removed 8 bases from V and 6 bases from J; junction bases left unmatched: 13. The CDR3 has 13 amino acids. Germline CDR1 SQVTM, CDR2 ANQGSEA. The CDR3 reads CSSGTGPGGEQYF. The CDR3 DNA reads TGCAGCTCCGGAACAGGCCCGGGGGGCGAGCAGTACTTC.

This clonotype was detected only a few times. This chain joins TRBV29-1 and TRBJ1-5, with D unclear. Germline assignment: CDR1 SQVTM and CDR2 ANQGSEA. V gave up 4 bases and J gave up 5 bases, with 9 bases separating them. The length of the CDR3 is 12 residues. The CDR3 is CSVGERDQPQHF. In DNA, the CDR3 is TGCAGCGTTGGGGAAAGGGATCAGCCCCAGCATTTT.

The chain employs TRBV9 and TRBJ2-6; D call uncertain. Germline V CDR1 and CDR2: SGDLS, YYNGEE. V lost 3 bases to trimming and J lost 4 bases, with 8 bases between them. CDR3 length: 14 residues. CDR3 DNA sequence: TGTGCCAGCAGCGGCCAGACCGGGGCCAACGTCCTGACTTTC. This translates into CASSGQTGANVLTF.

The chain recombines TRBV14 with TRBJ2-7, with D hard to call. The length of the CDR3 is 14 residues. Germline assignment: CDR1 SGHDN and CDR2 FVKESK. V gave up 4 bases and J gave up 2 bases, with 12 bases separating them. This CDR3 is CASSLRGLPYEQYF. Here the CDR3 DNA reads TGTGCCAGCAGCCTTCGCGGTCTTCCCTACGAGCAGTACTTC.

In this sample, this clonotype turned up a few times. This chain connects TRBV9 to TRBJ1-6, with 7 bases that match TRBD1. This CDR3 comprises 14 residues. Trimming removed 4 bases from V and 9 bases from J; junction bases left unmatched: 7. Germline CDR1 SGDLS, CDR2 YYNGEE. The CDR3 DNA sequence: TGTGCCAGCAGCCGTAGGGGGCGCGGTTCACCCCTCCACTTT. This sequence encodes CASSRRGRGSPLHF.

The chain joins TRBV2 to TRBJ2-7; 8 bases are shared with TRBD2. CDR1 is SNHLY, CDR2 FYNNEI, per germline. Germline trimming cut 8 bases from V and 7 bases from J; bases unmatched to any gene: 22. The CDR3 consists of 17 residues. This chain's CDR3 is CASFRTLAGSGTREQYF. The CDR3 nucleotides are TGTGCCAGCTTTCGGACCCTAGCGGGTAGCGGTACGAGAGAGCAGTACTTC.

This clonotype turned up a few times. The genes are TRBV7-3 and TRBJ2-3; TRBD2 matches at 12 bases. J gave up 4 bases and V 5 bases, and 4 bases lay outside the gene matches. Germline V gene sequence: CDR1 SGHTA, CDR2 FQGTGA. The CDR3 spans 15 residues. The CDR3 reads CASSRLAGVPDTQYF. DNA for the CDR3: TGTGCCAGCAGCCGACTAGCGGGAGTCCCAGATACGCAGTATTTT.

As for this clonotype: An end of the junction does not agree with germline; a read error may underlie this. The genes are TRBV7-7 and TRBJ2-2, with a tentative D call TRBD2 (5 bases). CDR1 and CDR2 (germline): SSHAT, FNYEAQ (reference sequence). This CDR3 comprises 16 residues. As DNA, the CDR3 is TGTGCTAGCAGCTTAACGGCTTCCCGCCGGGGCGGGGAGCTGTTTTTT. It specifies CASSLTASRRGGELFF.

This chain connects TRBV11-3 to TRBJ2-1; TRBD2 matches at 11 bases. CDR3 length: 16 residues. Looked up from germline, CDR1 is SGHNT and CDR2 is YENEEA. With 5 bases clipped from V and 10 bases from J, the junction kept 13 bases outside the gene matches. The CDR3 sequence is CASSQEQLAGVWEQFF. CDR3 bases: TGTGCCAGCAGCCAAGAACAACTAGCGGGGGTCTGGGAGCAGTTCTTC.